This T cell receptor beta chain is drawn from a study of radiotherapy plus CTLA-4 blockade in lung cancer. About the research overall: Among patients, approximately 19% showed objective responses, and about 31% had disease control.

The length of the CDR3 is 10 residues. The germline gives CDR1 SQVTM, CDR2 ANQGSEA. V lost 6 bases and J lost 5, with 6 bases in between. Notes on the study in general: The best predictor of response was reported to be early blood T cell clone dynamics, with interferon-beta. Expansion of tumor-derived TCR clones was observed in blood after radiotherapy plus ipilimumab.

Clones were read by immunoSEQ multiplex PCR, and TCRdb kept only the in-frame ones, dropping some. The table lists more than 95,000 clones, roughly 80% of them singletons. Comment on this clone: Antigen: not known.

The sample consisted of peripheral blood, taken from a patient treated with radiotherapy plus ipilimumab. This receptor was identified in a human donor with non-small cell lung cancer who had a partial response to radiotherapy plus ipilimumab. The chain is built from TRBV29-1 and TRBJ2-3; D ambiguous. CDR3 amino acids: CSVARDTQYF. In nucleotides, the CDR3 is TGCAGCGTGGCCAGAGATACGCAGTATTTT.